This TCR beta chain is drawn from a study of cytomegalovirus exposure and HLA in healthy donors. Study-wide background: Samples from HLA-typed donors yielded approximately 80 million unique TCRs in an early data release.

PCR used 60 Vbeta primers and 13 Jbeta primers. Libraries were prepared by immunoSEQ multiplex PCR; TCRdb keeps only in-frame clonotypes and omits some of them. This table has 150,000 to 200,000 clones, about four fifths appearing once. General observations from the study: With high specificity and sensitivity, the classifier reportedly diagnosed cytomegalovirus status. Through in vitro validation, a few CMV-associated chains were shown to be specific for CMV antigens. In a later analysis, DRB1 alleles had the most associated TCRs; HLA-C alleles the fewest.

Concerning this clone: Its cognate antigen is unknown.

Trimming took off 4 bases at V and 2 bases at J, with 23 bases between the two ends. This CDR3 has 18 amino acids. CDR1 is LGHNA and CDR2 is YNFKEQ in the germline V gene. The J gene is TRBJ1-1, the V gene TRBV4-2; D gene ambiguous. The receptor comes from a middle-aged woman in good health and CMV-seronegative. The specimen sequenced was PBMCs. CDR3 nucleotides: TGTGCCAGCAGCCGAATTACTCGATCGCGGCAGACTAACACTGAAGCTTTCTTT. Encoded protein: CASSRITRSRQTNTEAFF.